The clone carrying this TCR beta chain was counted at least ten times. V was shortened by 4 bases and J by 4 bases, with 16 bases between the two germline ends. Germline V gives CDR1 MGHRA, CDR2 YSYEKL. This CDR3 is 16 amino acids long. Amplified regions were TCR beta CDR3 sequences from RNA transcripts. The study used the HTBI primer set for a first-round RT-PCR of the TCR CDR3. MiXCR, run by TCRdb on the multiplex PCR reads, gives a single entry per CDR3 protein. Of 150,000 to 200,000 distinct CDR3 sequences in the sample, 9.4% were seen once. The sample originates from a study of T cells in Graves' hyperthyroidism and ophthalmopathy.

The source is a woman younger than 35 with Graves' hyperthyroidism that later progressed to Graves' ophthalmopathy. This chain links TRBV4-1 with TRBJ2-2; D is possibly TRBD1 (5 bases). The source material was blood. CDR3 residues: CASSPLGSRVTGELFF. CDR3 nucleotide sequence: TGCGCCAGCAGCCCCCTCGGCTCCAGGGTCACCGGGGAGCTGTTTTTT.